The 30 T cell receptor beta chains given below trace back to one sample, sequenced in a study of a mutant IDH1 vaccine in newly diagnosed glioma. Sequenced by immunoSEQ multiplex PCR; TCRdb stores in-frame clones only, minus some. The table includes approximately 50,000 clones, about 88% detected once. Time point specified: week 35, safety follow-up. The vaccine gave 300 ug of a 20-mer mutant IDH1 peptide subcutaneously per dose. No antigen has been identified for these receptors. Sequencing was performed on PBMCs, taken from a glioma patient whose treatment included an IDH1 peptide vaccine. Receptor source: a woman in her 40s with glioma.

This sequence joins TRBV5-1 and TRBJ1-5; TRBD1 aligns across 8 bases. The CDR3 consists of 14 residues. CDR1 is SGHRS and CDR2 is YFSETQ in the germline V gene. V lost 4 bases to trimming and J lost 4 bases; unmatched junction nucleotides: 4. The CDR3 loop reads CASSPGTGNQPQHF. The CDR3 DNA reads TGCGCCAGCAGCCCGGGGACAGGTAATCAGCCCCAGCATTTT.

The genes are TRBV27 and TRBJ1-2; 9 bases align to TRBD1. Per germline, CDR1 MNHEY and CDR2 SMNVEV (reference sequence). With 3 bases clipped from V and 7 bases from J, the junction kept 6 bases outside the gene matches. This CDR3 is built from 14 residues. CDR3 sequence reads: CASSFMDRGSGYTF. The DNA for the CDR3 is TGTGCCAGCAGTTTTATGGACAGGGGCTCTGGCTACACCTTC.

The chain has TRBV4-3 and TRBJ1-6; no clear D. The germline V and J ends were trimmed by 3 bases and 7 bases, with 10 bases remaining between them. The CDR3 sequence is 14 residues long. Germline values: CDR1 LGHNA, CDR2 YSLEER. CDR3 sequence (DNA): TGCGCCAGCAGCCAGTGGCGATCGAATTCACCCCTCCACTTT. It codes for CASSQWRSNSPLHF.

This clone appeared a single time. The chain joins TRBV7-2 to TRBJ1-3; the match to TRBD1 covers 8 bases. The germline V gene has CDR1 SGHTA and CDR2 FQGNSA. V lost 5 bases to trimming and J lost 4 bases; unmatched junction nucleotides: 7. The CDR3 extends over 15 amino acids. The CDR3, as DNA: TGTGCCAGCAGCCTCGACAGGGGATCCGGAAACACCATATATTTT. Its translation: CASSLDRGSGNTIYF. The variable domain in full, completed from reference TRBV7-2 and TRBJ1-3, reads GAGVSQSPSNKVTEKGKDVELRCDPISGHTALYWYRQSLGQGLEFLIYFQGNSAPDKSGLPSDRFSAERTGGSVSTLTIQRTQQEDSAVYLCASSLDRGSGNTIYFGEGSWLTVV.

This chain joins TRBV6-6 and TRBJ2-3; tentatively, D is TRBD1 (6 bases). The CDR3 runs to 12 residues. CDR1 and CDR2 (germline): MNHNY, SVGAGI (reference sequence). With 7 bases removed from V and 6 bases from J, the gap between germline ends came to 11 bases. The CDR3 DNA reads TGTGCCAGCACCCCGAGGGGGGATACGCAGTATTTT. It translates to CASTPRGDTQYF.

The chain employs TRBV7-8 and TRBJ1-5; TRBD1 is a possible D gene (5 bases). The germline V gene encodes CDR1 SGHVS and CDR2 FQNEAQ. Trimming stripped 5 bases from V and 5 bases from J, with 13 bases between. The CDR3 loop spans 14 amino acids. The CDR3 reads CASSPFGADQPQHF. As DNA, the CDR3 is TGTGCCAGCAGCCCGTTCGGGGCCGATCAGCCCCAGCATTTT.

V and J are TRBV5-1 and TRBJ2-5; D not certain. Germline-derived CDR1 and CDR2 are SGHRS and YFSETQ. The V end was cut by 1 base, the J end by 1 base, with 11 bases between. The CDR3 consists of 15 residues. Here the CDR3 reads CASSLIPRGQETQYF. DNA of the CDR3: TGCGCCAGCAGCTTGATCCCTCGCGGCCAAGAGACCCAGTACTTC.

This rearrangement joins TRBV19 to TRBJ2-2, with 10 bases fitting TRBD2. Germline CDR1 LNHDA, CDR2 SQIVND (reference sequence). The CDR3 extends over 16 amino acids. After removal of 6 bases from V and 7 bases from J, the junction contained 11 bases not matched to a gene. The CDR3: CASRDVAGGHDGELFF. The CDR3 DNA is TGTGCCAGTAGGGACGTAGCGGGGGGCCACGACGGGGAGCTGTTTTTT.

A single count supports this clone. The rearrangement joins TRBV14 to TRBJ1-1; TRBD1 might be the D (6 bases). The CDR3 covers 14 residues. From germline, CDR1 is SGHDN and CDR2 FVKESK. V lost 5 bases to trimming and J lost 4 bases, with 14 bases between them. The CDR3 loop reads CASSEIGGGTEAFF. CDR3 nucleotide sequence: TGTGCCAGCAGCGAAATAGGGGGGGGCACTGAAGCTTTCTTT.

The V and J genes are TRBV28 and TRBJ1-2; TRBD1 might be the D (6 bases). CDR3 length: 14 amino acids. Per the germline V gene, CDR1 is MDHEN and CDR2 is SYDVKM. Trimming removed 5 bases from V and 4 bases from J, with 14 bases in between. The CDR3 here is CASSESMDSYGYTF. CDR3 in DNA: TGTGCCAGCAGTGAAAGTATGGACAGCTATGGCTACACCTTC.

The CDR3 reads CASSETGVRTGELFF. CDR3 DNA sequence: TGTGCCAGCAGTGAAACAGGGGTCCGCACCGGGGAGCTGTTTTTT. This rearrangement joins TRBV6-1 to TRBJ2-2; 7 nucleotides align to TRBD1. CDR3 length equals 15 residues. V lost 2 bases, J lost 4 bases, and 4 bases stayed unmatched. The germline V gene encodes CDR1 MNHNS and CDR2 SASEGT.

For the CDR3, the DNA is TGTGCCAGCAGTTTACTTGGTGGAGAGCAGTACTTC. Its translation is CASSLLGGEQYF. The V and J genes are TRBV28 and TRBJ2-7; no reliable D call. Per the germline V gene, CDR1 is MDHEN and CDR2 is SYDVKM. V gave up 2 bases and J gave up 7 bases, with 9 bases separating them. The CDR3 is made up of 12 amino acids.

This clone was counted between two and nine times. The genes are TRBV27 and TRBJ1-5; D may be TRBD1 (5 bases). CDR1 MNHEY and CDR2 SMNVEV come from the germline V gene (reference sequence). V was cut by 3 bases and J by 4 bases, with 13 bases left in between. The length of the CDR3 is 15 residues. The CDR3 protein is CASSFSTVGNQPQHF. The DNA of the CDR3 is TGTGCCAGCAGTTTTTCGACAGTGGGGAATCAGCCCCAGCATTTT.

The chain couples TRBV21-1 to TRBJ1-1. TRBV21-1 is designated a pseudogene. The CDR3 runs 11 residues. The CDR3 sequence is CASSPGPEAFF. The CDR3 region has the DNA TGTGCCAGCAGCCCGGGGCCTGAAGCTTTCTTT.

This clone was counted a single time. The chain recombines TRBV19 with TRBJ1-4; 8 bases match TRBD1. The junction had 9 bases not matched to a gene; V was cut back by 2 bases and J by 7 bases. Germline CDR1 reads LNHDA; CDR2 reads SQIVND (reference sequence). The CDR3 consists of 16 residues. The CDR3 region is CASSIYPQGESEKLFF. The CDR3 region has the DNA TGTGCCAGTAGTATATACCCACAGGGGGAATCTGAAAAACTGTTTTTT.

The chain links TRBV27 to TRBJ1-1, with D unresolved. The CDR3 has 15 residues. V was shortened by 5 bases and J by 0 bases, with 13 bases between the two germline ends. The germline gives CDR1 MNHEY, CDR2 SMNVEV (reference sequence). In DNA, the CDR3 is TGTGCCAGCAGTCCCCGCGCCAACATGAACACTGAAGCTTTCTTT. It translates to CASSPRANMNTEAFF.

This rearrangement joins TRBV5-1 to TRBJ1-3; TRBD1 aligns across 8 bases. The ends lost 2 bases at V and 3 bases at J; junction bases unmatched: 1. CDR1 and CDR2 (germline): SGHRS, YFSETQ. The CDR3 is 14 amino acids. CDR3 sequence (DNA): TGCGCCAGCAGCTTCGGACAGGGTGGAAACACCATATATTTT. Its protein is CASSFGQGGNTIYF.

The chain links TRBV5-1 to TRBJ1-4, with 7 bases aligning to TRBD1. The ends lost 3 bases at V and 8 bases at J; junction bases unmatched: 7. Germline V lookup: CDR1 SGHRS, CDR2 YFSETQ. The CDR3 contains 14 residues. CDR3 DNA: TGCGCCAGCAGCTCCAGGACAGGTTCAGAAAAACTGTTTTTT. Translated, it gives CASSSRTGSEKLFF. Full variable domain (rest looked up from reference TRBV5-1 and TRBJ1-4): KAGVTQTPRYLIKTRGQQVTLSCSPISGHRSVSWYQQTPGQGLQFLFEYFSETQRNKGNFPGRFSGRQFSNSRSEMNVSTLELGDSALYLCASSSRTGSEKLFFGSGTQLSVL.

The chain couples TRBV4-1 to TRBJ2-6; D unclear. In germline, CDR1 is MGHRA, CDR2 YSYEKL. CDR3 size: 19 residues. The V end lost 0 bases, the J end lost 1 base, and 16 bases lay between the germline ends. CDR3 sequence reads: CASSQDLGRSPSGANVLTF. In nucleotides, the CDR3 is TGCGCCAGCAGCCAAGATCTGGGCCGTTCTCCTTCTGGGGCCAACGTCCTGACTTTC.

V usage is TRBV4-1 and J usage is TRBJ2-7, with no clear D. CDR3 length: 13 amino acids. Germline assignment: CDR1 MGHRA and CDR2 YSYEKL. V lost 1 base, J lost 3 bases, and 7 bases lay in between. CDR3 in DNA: TGCGCCAGCAGCCAAGGAAACAACTACGAGCAGTACTTC. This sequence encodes CASSQGNNYEQYF.

The CDR3 bases are TGTGCCAGCAGTGGGATTTTCGTGGGCGGCACCGGGGAGCTGTTTTTT. Amino acids: CASSGIFVGGTGELFF. V is TRBV6-1 and J is TRBJ2-2; D gene ambiguous. Germline values: CDR1 MNHNS, CDR2 SASEGT. Trimming took 4 bases from V and 4 from J, leaving 16 bases between them. The CDR3 has 16 amino acids.

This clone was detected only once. The CDR3 DNA is TGCAGCGTTGAGGGGTTTTCGCCACGGACTAGCCGGGATGAGCAGTTCTTC. It is translated as CSVEGFSPRTSRDEQFF. The chain employs TRBV29-1 and TRBJ2-1; 8 nucleotides line up with TRBD2. After removal of 3 bases from V and 8 bases from J, the junction contained 18 bases not matched to a gene. The CDR3 contains 17 residues. Germline values: CDR1 SQVTM, CDR2 ANQGSEA.

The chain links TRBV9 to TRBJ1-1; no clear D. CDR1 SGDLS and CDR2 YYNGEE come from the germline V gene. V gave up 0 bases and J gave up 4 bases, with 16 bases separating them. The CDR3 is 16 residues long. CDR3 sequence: CASSVGKGKGSTEAFF. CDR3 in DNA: TGTGCCAGCAGCGTAGGTAAGGGTAAAGGTAGCACTGAAGCTTTCTTT.

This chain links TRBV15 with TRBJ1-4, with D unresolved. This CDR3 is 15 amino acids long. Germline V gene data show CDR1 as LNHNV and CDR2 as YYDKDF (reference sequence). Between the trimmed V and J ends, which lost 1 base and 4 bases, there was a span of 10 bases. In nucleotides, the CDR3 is TGTGCCACCAGCAGAGTCGGGTCGCGTAATGAAAAACTGTTTTTT. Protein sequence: CATSRVGSRNEKLFF. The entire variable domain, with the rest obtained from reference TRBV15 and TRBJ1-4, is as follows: DAMVIQNPRYQVTQFGKPVTLSCSQTLNHNVMYWYQQKSSQAPKLLFHYYDKDFNNEADTPDNFQSRRPNTSFCFLDIRSPGLGDTAMYLCATSRVGSRNEKLFFGSGTQLSVL.

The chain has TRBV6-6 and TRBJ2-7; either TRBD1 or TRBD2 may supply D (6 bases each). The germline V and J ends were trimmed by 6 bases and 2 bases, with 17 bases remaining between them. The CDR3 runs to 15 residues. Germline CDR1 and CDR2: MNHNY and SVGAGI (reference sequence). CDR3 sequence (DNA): TGTGCCAGCAGAGTACAGGGAGGTGGAACCTACGAGCAGTACTTC. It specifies CASRVQGGGTYEQYF.

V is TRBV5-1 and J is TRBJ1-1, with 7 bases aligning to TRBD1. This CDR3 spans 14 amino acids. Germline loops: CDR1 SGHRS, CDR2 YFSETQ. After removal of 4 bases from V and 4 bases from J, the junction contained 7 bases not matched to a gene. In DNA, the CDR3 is TGCGCCAGCAGCACGACAGGGATCCCCACTGAAGCTTTCTTT. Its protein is CASSTTGIPTEAFF.

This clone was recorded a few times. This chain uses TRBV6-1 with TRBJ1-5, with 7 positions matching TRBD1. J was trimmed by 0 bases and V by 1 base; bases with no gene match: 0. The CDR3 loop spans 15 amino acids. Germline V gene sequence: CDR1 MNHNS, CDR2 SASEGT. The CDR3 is CASSEGQGSNQPQHF. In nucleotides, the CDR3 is TGTGCCAGCAGTGAAGGACAGGGTAGCAATCAGCCCCAGCATTTT.

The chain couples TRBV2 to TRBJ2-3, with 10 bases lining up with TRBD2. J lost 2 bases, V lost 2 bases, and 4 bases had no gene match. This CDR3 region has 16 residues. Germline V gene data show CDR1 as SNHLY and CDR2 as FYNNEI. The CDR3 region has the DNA TGTGCCAGCAGTGAAAGCCTAGCGGGAGCCACAGATACGCAGTATTTT. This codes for CASSESLAGATDTQYF.

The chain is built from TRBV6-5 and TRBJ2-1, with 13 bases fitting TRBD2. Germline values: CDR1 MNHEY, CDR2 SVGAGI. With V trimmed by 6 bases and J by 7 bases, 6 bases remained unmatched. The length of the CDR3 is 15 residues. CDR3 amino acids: CASRFTSGGGNEQFF. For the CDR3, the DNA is TGTGCCAGCAGATTCACTAGCGGGGGGGGGAATGAGCAGTTCTTC.

CDR3 residues: CASSPDPPGHPYGYTF. In nucleotides, the CDR3 is TGTGCCAGCAGCCCAGATCCTCCGGGACATCCGTATGGCTACACCTTC. The chain employs TRBV6-6 and TRBJ1-2, with D tentatively TRBD1 (6 bases). Per germline, CDR1 MNHNY and CDR2 SVGAGI (reference sequence). V lost 6 bases and J lost 5, with 22 bases in between. This CDR3 region has 16 residues.